The 7 T cell receptor beta chains in this list originate from one sample, sequenced in a study of blood T cells in healthy people across ages. Combining a sample-barcoded 5' primer with a J-beta primer mix, a second PCR ran for 7 to 11 cycles. One entry per CDR3 protein results from TCRdb running MiXCR on the 5' RACE reads. The table has about 1.5 million distinct CDR3 sequences, 42% seen once. The sequenced material came from blood. Receptors originate from a woman aged 18-29 years in good health.

This clonotype appeared a few times. This rearrangement joins TRBV9 to TRBJ2-1, with 15 nucleotides matching TRBD2. Germline-derived CDR1 and CDR2 are SGDLS and YYNGEE. The CDR3 spans 16 residues. Trimming cost V 4 bases and J 10 bases; bases outside gene matches: 9. As DNA, the CDR3 is TGTGCCAGCAGCCTCGGTGGACTAGCGGGGGGGCTAGAGCAGTTCTTC. Protein: CASSLGGLAGGLEQFF. Full variable domain (remainder filled in from reference TRBV9 and TRBJ2-1): DSGVTQTPKHLITATGQRVTLRCSPRSGDLSVYWYQQSLDQGLQFLIQYYNGEERAKGNILERFSAQQFPDLHSELNLSSLELGDSALYFCASSLGGLAGGLEQFFGPGTRLTVL.

The chain links TRBV7-9 to TRBJ1-6; 9 bases are shared with TRBD1. In germline, CDR1 is SEHNR, CDR2 FQNEAQ (reference sequence). The CDR3 extends over 14 amino acids. Trimming at V came to 4 bases and at J to 10 bases, leaving 5 bases not matched to a gene. CDR3 DNA sequence: TGTGCCAGCAGCTCTGGGACAGGGAGGTCACCCCTCCACTTT. Amino acid sequence: CASSSGTGRSPLHF.

J is TRBJ1-6 and V is TRBV20-1; D is undetermined. This CDR3 has 14 amino acids. Germline CDR1 DFQATT, CDR2 SNEGSKA (reference sequence). The V end lost 5 bases, the J end lost 4 bases, and 12 bases lay between the germline ends. The CDR3 sequence: CSARKTDYNSPLHF. For the CDR3, the DNA is TGCAGTGCTCGAAAGACGGATTATAATTCACCCCTCCACTTT.

This clonotype has just a few counts. The V call is TRBV5-1, the J call TRBJ2-3; the D is unclear. Germline assignment: CDR1 SGHRS and CDR2 YFSETQ. CDR3 length: 13 residues. Trimming took off 4 bases at V and 7 bases at J, with 13 bases between the two ends. The CDR3 spells CASSTRPTHTQYF. CDR3 nucleotide sequence: TGCGCCAGCAGCACGCGACCCACCCATACGCAGTATTTT.

This clonotype was seen only a few times. The chain is built from TRBV10-3 and TRBJ2-7; 7 nucleotides agree with TRBD1. The CDR3 is 12 amino acids. The germline CDR1 and CDR2 sequences are ENHRY and SYGVKD. J lost 3 bases, V lost 6 bases, and 2 bases had no gene match. The CDR3 is CAISRDSYEQYF. CDR3 nucleotide sequence: TGTGCCATCAGCCGGGACAGCTACGAGCAGTACTTC.

This clonotype has just a few counts. The rearrangement uses TRBV2 and TRBJ2-1; perhaps TRBD2 as D (5 bases). V was cut by 3 bases and J by 6 bases, with 18 bases left in between. The CDR3 contains 16 residues. Per germline, CDR1 SNHLY and CDR2 FYNNEI. The CDR3 loop reads CASSETLAWVRNEQFF. The CDR3 DNA reads TGTGCCAGCAGTGAGACCCTAGCTTGGGTCCGCAATGAGCAGTTCTTC.

This chain connects TRBV6-6 to TRBJ2-5; maybe TRBD1 (5 bases). The DNA matches TRBJ2-7 better at its end, which makes the J call doubtful. The CDR3 runs to 12 residues. In germline, CDR1 is MNHNY, CDR2 SVGAGI (reference sequence). DNA of the CDR3: TGTGCCAGCAGTTACGCAGGGCCCGAGCAGTACTTC. Translation gives CASSYAGPEQYF.